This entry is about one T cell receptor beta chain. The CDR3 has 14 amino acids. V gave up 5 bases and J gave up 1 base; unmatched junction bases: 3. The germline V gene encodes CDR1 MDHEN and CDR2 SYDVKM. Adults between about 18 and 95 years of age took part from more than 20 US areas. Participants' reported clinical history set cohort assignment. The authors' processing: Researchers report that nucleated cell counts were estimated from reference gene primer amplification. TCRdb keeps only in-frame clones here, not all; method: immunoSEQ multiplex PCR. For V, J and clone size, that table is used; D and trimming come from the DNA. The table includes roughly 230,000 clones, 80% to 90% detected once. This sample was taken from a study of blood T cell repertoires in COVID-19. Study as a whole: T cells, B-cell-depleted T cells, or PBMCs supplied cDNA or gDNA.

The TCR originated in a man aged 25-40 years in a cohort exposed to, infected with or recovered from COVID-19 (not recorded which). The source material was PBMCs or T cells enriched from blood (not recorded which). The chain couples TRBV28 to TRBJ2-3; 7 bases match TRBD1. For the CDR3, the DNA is TGTGCCAGCAGTAGGGACAGAGGCACAGATACGCAGTATTTT. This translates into CASSRDRGTDTQYF. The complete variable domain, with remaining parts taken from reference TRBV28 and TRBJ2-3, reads DVKVTQSSRYLVKRTGEKVFLECVQDMDHENMFWYRQDPGLGLRLIYFSYDVKMKEKGDIPEGYSVSREKKERFSLILESASTNQTSMYLCASSRDRGTDTQYFGPGTRLTVL.